What follows are 7 T cell receptor beta chains derived from one specimen sequenced in a study of OX40 agonist ivuxolimab in advanced cancers. Assay: immunoSEQ multiplex PCR; the TCRdb copy retains only in-frame clones and omits some. The data show 20,000 or so clones, over 80% seen once. This specimen was CD4+ or CD8+ T cells sorted from blood, taken in a trial of the OX40 agonist ivuxolimab. These receptors all come from an adult with an advanced solid tumor such as melanoma, head and neck, liver or kidney cancer.

The chain joins TRBV5-1 to TRBJ1-5, with a tentative D call TRBD1 (5 bases). Trimming shortened V by 3 bases and J by 3 bases, and 13 bases separated the two germline ends. CDR3 length equals 15 residues. Looked up from germline, CDR1 is SGHRS and CDR2 is YFSETQ. CDR3 loop: CASSSFDSLNQPQHF. CDR3 bases: TGCGCCAGCAGCTCTTTCGACAGCCTCAATCAGCCCCAGCATTTT.

The V gene is TRBV10-2, the J gene TRBJ2-7; 9 positions agree with TRBD1. V was clipped by 2 bases and J by 5 bases; unmatched bases: 4. This CDR3 spans 14 amino acids. Germline V gene sequence: CDR1 WSHSY, CDR2 SAAADI. The CDR3 loop reads CASSETGGRNEQYF. In DNA, the CDR3 is TGCGCCAGCAGTGAGACAGGGGGCAGGAACGAGCAGTACTTC.

The chain is built from TRBV10-3 and TRBJ2-2, with D perhaps matching TRBD2 (6 bases). Trimming left V 11 bases short and J 7 bases short, with 11 bases between. Germline lookup yields CDR1 ENHRY and CDR2 SYGVKD. The CDR3 has 11 amino acids. CDR3 nucleotides: TGTGCCGCACTAGCTGGCGGGGAGCTGTTTTTT. Its protein product is CAALAGGELFF.

V and J are TRBV11-2 and TRBJ2-7, with 14 positions matching TRBD2. The CDR3 totals 15 residues. The V gene end was trimmed by 6 bases and the J gene end by 7 bases; junction bases not matched to a gene: 8. The germline V gene encodes CDR1 SGHAT and CDR2 FQNNGV. Here the CDR3 DNA reads TGTGCCAGCAGTACGACTAGCGGGGGGGCTCGGGAGCAGTACTTC. Its translation is CASSTTSGGAREQYF.

V is TRBV7-9 and J is TRBJ1-2; 7 positions match TRBD1. The germline CDR1 and CDR2 sequences are SEHNR and FQNEAQ (reference sequence). J gave up 4 bases and V 4 bases, and 15 bases lay outside the gene matches. The CDR3 loop spans 17 amino acids. The CDR3 here is CASSSQGTLKGSYGYTF. The DNA of the CDR3 is TGTGCCAGCAGCTCACAGGGGACTCTAAAAGGGTCCTATGGCTACACCTTC.

The chain combines TRBV7-9 with TRBJ2-7; D possibly corresponds to TRBD1 (5 bases). The V and J ends lost 1 base and 2 bases respectively, with 9 bases between them. The CDR3 runs 14 residues. Germline-derived CDR1 and CDR2 are SEHNR and FQNEAQ (reference sequence). The CDR3 nucleotides read TGTGCCAGCAGCTTAGATGGCAGGGCCTACGAGCAGTACTTC. Its translation is CASSLDGRAYEQYF.

The rearrangement links TRBV19 to TRBJ1-1; tentatively, D is TRBD1 (6 bases). V was pared by 6 bases and J by 0 bases, with 11 bases between. Looked up from germline, CDR1 is LNHDA and CDR2 is SQIVND (reference sequence). CDR3 length: 14 amino acids. This chain's CDR3 is CASRLQGMNTEAFF. The CDR3 nucleotides are TGTGCCAGTAGGCTACAGGGTATGAACACTGAAGCTTTCTTT.